This is a list of T cell receptor beta chains from one sample in a study of blood T cell repertoires in COVID-19. Profiled with immunoSEQ multiplex PCR; TCRdb holds only in-frame clones, not every one. The sample contains about 110,000 clones, around 78% of which appear only once. The sequenced material came from peripheral blood. Receptor source: a woman aged 55-75 years with acute or convalescent COVID-19. Both conserved end residues are part of each CDR3. Fields, in order: J gene, V gene, clone size, D gene, CDR3 protein, CDR3 DNA. A D gene is named only where the DNA matches it firmly. Clone size is not always given. Where it is, it says once, few, many or a class for expanded clones.

j_call: TRBJ2-1; v_call: TRBV2; clone_size: .; d_call: TRBD2; cdr3_aa: CASSVGLAGGNEQFF; cdr3_nt: TGTGCCAGCAGTGTGGGGCTAGCGGGAGGCAATGAGCAGTTCTTC
j_call: TRBJ1-5; v_call: TRBV30; clone_size: .; d_call: .; cdr3_aa: CAWNMDGGQPQHF; cdr3_nt: TGTGCCTGGAATATGGACGGGGGTCAGCCCCAGCATTTT
j_call: TRBJ1-4; v_call: TRBV25-1; clone_size: once; d_call: .; cdr3_aa: CASSSAGSGEKLFF; cdr3_nt: TGTGCCAGCTCCAGCGCGGGTTCGGGGGAAAAACTGTTTTTT
j_call: TRBJ1-4; v_call: TRBV7-9; clone_size: .; d_call: TRBD1; cdr3_aa: CASSLVTGQGEEKLFF; cdr3_nt: TGTGCCAGCAGCTTAGTAACAGGACAGGGGGAAGAAAAACTGTTTTTT
j_call: TRBJ1-1; v_call: TRBV7-3; clone_size: .; d_call: TRBD1; cdr3_aa: CASSSRGPTEAFF; cdr3_nt: TGTGCCAGCAGCTCCAGGGGGCCCACTGAAGCTTTCTTT
j_call: TRBJ1-1; v_call: TRBV3-1/TRBV3-2; clone_size: .; d_call: .; cdr3_aa: CASSQVGGRTEAFF; cdr3_nt: TGTGCCAGCAGCCAAGTCGGGGGGCGAACTGAAGCTTTCTTT
j_call: TRBJ2-7; v_call: TRBV4-1; clone_size: few; d_call: .; cdr3_aa: CASSQEWSGVDEQYF; cdr3_nt: TGCGCCAGCAGCCAAGAATGGTCGGGTGTGGACGAGCAGTACTTC
j_call: TRBJ2-1; v_call: TRBV3-1/TRBV3-2; clone_size: .; d_call: .; cdr3_aa: CASSQDPAVGDEQFF; cdr3_nt: TGTGCCAGCAGCCAAGATCCCGCGGTCGGCGATGAGCAGTTCTTC
j_call: TRBJ1-1; v_call: TRBV11-3; clone_size: .; d_call: .; cdr3_aa: CASSLQGGTEAFF; cdr3_nt: TGTGCCAGCAGCTTACAGGGAGGCACTGAAGCTTTCTTT
j_call: TRBJ2-3; v_call: TRBV6-1; clone_size: once; d_call: .; cdr3_aa: CASSESARISTDTQYF; cdr3_nt: TGTGCCAGCAGTGAGAGCGCACGGATTAGCACAGATACGCAGTATTTT
j_call: TRBJ1-1; v_call: TRBV27; clone_size: .; d_call: .; cdr3_aa: CASYKSAEAFF; cdr3_nt: TGTGCCAGCTATAAGTCGGCTGAAGCTTTCTTT
j_call: TRBJ1-1; v_call: TRBV18; clone_size: once; d_call: .; cdr3_aa: CASSAQEGVGEAFF; cdr3_nt: TGTGCCAGCTCGGCACAAGAAGGGGTCGGTGAAGCTTTCTTT
j_call: TRBJ2-3; v_call: TRBV7-9; clone_size: .; d_call: TRBD2; cdr3_aa: CASSPSGGADTQYF; cdr3_nt: TGTGCCAGCAGCCCTAGCGGGGGGGCAGATACGCAGTATTTT
j_call: TRBJ1-1; v_call: TRBV2; clone_size: .; d_call: .; cdr3_aa: CASTNGKRGQNTEAFF; cdr3_nt: TGTGCCAGCACAAATGGTAAAAGGGGCCAAAACACTGAAGCTTTCTTT
j_call: TRBJ2-7; v_call: TRBV14; clone_size: once; d_call: .; cdr3_aa: CASSLLRAPYEQYF; cdr3_nt: TGTGCCAGCAGCCTCCTCAGGGCCCCCTACGAGCAGTACTTC
j_call: TRBJ1-1; v_call: TRBV3-1/TRBV3-2; clone_size: .; d_call: .; cdr3_aa: CASSITGMYTEAFF; cdr3_nt: TGTGCCAGCAGCATTACAGGGATGTACACTGAAGCTTTCTTT
j_call: TRBJ2-2; v_call: TRBV5-1; clone_size: .; d_call: TRBD1; cdr3_aa: CASSLGQGDTGELFF; cdr3_nt: TGCGCCAGCAGCTTGGGACAGGGGGACACCGGGGAGCTGTTTTTT
j_call: TRBJ2-3; v_call: TRBV7-2; clone_size: .; d_call: .; cdr3_aa: CASSLQGADTQYF; cdr3_nt: TGTGCCAGCAGCTTACAGGGTGCAGATACGCAGTATTTT
j_call: TRBJ1-1; v_call: TRBV7-2; clone_size: .; d_call: TRBD1; cdr3_aa: CASSSYRGSTEAFF; cdr3_nt: TGTGCCAGCAGCTCTTACAGGGGTTCCACTGAAGCTTTCTTT
j_call: TRBJ1-5; v_call: TRBV2; clone_size: .; d_call: .; cdr3_aa: CASSPGPNQPQHF; cdr3_nt: TGTGCCAGCAGTCCCGGTCCCAATCAGCCCCAGCATTTT
j_call: TRBJ2-6; v_call: TRBV3-1/TRBV3-2; clone_size: .; d_call: .; cdr3_aa: CASSQVAGANVLTF; cdr3_nt: TGTGCCAGCAGTCAGGTTGCTGGGGCCAACGTCCTGACTTTC
j_call: TRBJ1-1; v_call: TRBV7-3; clone_size: few; d_call: .; cdr3_aa: CASSSRVNTEAFF; cdr3_nt: TGTGCCAGCAGCTCCAGGGTGAACACTGAAGCTTTCTTT
j_call: TRBJ1-5; v_call: TRBV6-1; clone_size: once; d_call: .; cdr3_aa: CASSERGASHQPQHF; cdr3_nt: TGTGCCAGCAGTGAAAGGGGCGCCAGCCATCAGCCCCAGCATTTT
j_call: TRBJ1-6; v_call: TRBV19; clone_size: .; d_call: .; cdr3_aa: CASSISFRGDAYNSPLHF; cdr3_nt: TGTGCCAGTAGTATTAGCTTTCGGGGAGACGCCTATAATTCACCCCTCCACTTT
j_call: TRBJ1-5; v_call: TRBV28; clone_size: .; d_call: .; cdr3_aa: CASSLSLMTGFNQPQHF; cdr3_nt: TGTGCCAGCAGTCTCTCTCTTATGACAGGCTTCAATCAGCCCCAGCATTTT
j_call: TRBJ1-5; v_call: TRBV10-3; clone_size: .; d_call: .; cdr3_aa: CAISARLGEQPQHF; cdr3_nt: TGTGCCATCAGTGCCAGACTTGGAGAACAGCCCCAGCATTTT
j_call: TRBJ1-1; v_call: TRBV5-1; clone_size: few; d_call: .; cdr3_aa: CASSLAPGNTEAFF; cdr3_nt: TGCGCCAGCAGCTTGGCCCCAGGGAACACTGAAGCTTTCTTT
j_call: TRBJ1-5; v_call: TRBV7-2; clone_size: .; d_call: .; cdr3_aa: CASSFGGGQVNQPQHF; cdr3_nt: TGTGCCAGCAGCTTTGGTGGAGGGCAGGTCAATCAGCCCCAGCATTTT
j_call: TRBJ2-1; v_call: TRBV3-1/TRBV3-2; clone_size: .; d_call: TRBD2; cdr3_aa: CASSQSTSGNEQFF; cdr3_nt: TGTGCCAGCAGCCAAAGTACTAGCGGGAATGAGCAGTTCTTC
j_call: TRBJ2-1; v_call: TRBV7-9; clone_size: many; d_call: TRBD2; cdr3_aa: CASSLVFDSGTSGYNEQFF; cdr3_nt: TGTGCCAGCAGCTTAGTTTTCGACAGCGGGACTAGCGGTTACAATGAGCAGTTCTTC
j_call: TRBJ1-2; v_call: TRBV29-1; clone_size: .; d_call: .; cdr3_aa: CSVEQGQGGYTF; cdr3_nt: TGCAGCGTTGAACAAGGGCAGGGCGGCTACACCTTC
j_call: TRBJ1-1; v_call: TRBV3-1/TRBV3-2; clone_size: .; d_call: .; cdr3_aa: CASSHGGSTRYTEAFF; cdr3_nt: TGTGCCAGCAGCCATGGCGGGTCAACGAGGTACACTGAAGCTTTCTTT
j_call: TRBJ1-3; v_call: TRBV9; clone_size: .; d_call: .; cdr3_aa: CASSVEASGSGNTIYF; cdr3_nt: TGTGCCAGCAGCGTAGAGGCCTCAGGGTCTGGAAACACCATATATTTT
j_call: TRBJ2-3; v_call: TRBV7-3; clone_size: few; d_call: TRBD1; cdr3_aa: CASSPTLGQGTDTQYF; cdr3_nt: TGTGCCAGCAGCCCTACCTTGGGACAGGGAACAGATACGCAGTATTTT
j_call: TRBJ2-1; v_call: TRBV6-6; clone_size: .; d_call: .; cdr3_aa: CASRDSLSLSYNEQFF; cdr3_nt: TGTGCCAGCCGGGACTCCCTCTCTTTATCCTACAATGAGCAGTTCTTC
j_call: TRBJ1-1; v_call: TRBV7-9; clone_size: .; d_call: .; cdr3_aa: CASSFGQSNTEAFF; cdr3_nt: TGTGCCAGCAGCTTCGGACAGTCGAACACTGAAGCTTTCTTT
j_call: TRBJ1-5; v_call: TRBV12-5; clone_size: .; d_call: .; cdr3_aa: CASGYDFGQPQHF; cdr3_nt: TGTGCTAGTGGTTACGATTTCGGGCAGCCCCAGCATTTT
j_call: TRBJ1-2; v_call: TRBV19; clone_size: .; d_call: .; cdr3_aa: CASKATPRVTNYGYTF; cdr3_nt: TGTGCCAGTAAGGCGACTCCACGCGTAACTAACTATGGCTACACCTTC
j_call: TRBJ1-5; v_call: TRBV28; clone_size: few; d_call: TRBD1; cdr3_aa: CASGRGTGNSNQPQHF; cdr3_nt: TGTGCCAGCGGGAGGGGGACAGGGAATAGCAATCAGCCCCAGCATTTT
j_call: TRBJ2-3; v_call: TRBV6-1; clone_size: .; d_call: TRBD1; cdr3_aa: CASSDRLDRGRSTDTQYF; cdr3_nt: TGTGCCAGCAGTGACCGGTTGGACAGGGGGCGAAGCACAGATACGCAGTATTTT